This is a list of T cell receptor beta chains from one sample in a study of read filtering for tumor transcriptome and immune sequencing. In TCRdb, the reads were re-called with MiXCR into one record per CDR3 protein. Here the sample spans 49,000 or so distinct CDR3 sequences, approximately 12% being singletons. The sample consisted of a population of CD138-negative cells sorted from bone marrow. Source of these receptors: a donor at least 40 years old with multiple myeloma. Each CDR3 is given with its conserved first and last residue. D genes are given only for firm matches. Size is stated for part of the rows, as once, few or many counts, or as a class when the clone is expanded.

>TRBV28|.|TRBJ2-5|TRBD1
CASSLGQGLETRYF
TGTGCCAGCAGTTTGGGACAGGGGCTCGAGACCCGGTACTTC
>TRBV3-1|many|TRBJ1-1|.
CASSQMGGDTEAFF
TGTGCCAGCAGCCAGATGGGCGGTGACACTGAAGCTTTCTTT
>TRBV2|many|TRBJ1-5|.
CASRGERYSNQPQHF
TGTGCCAGCAGGGGAGAAAGGTATAGCAATCAGCCCCAGCATTTT
>TRBV6-1|many|TRBJ1-1|.
CACRGGGGANTEAFF
TGTGCCTGCCGCGGGGGGGGAGGGGCGAACACTGAAGCTTTCTTT
>TRBV20-1|few|TRBJ1-5|.
CSASEDYNQPQHF
TGCAGTGCTAGTGAAGACTACAATCAGCCCCAGCATTTT
>TRBV19|many|TRBJ1-5|TRBD1
CASSMDRANQPQHF
TGTGCCAGTAGTATGGACAGGGCGAATCAGCCCCAGCATTTT
>TRBV24-1|many|TRBJ1-5|.
CATPRPQHF
TGTGCCACCCCAAGGCCCCAGCATTTT
>TRBV7-2|medium-sized|TRBJ2-1|.
CASSLERNEQFF
TGTGCCAGCAGCTTAGAAAGGAATGAGCAGTTCTTC
>TRBV7-9|many|TRBJ1-1|.
CASSLSSDTEAFF
TGTGCCAGCAGTCTAAGCAGTGACACTGAAGCTTTCTTT
>TRBV7-3|many|TRBJ2-1|.
CASSLWGASDHEQFF
TGTGCCAGCAGCTTATGGGGGGCTAGTGACCATGAGCAGTTCTTC
>TRBV20-1|few|TRBJ2-7|TRBD1
CSAPGQGEYEQYF
TGCAGTGCTCCGGGACAGGGGGAATACGAGCAGTACTTC
>TRBV12-3/TRBV12-4|many|TRBJ2-1|TRBD2
CASSFASGALGQFF
TGTGCCAGCAGTTTCGCTAGCGGGGCTCTCGGGCAGTTCTTC
>TRBV5-1|many|TRBJ2-1|TRBD2
CASSPPLTSGSDNEQFF
TGCGCCAGCAGCCCCCCCCTTACTAGCGGGAGCGATAATGAGCAGTTCTTC
>TRBV6-1|many|TRBJ1-5|.
CASSELGSLKPQHF
TGTGCCAGCAGTGAACTCGGGAGCCTGAAACCCCAGCATTTT
>TRBV20-1|many|TRBJ1-1|TRBD1
CSAKPRDRGRGGTEAFF
TGCAGTGCTAAACCCCGGGACAGGGGGCGCGGTGGCACTGAAGCTTTCTTT
>TRBV6-6|many|TRBJ2-7|.
CASSYELVKWEQYF
TGTGCCAGCAGTTACGAATTGGTTAAGTGGGAGCAGTACTTC
>TRBV3-1|many|TRBJ2-7|TRBD1
CASSPGQGYEQYF
TGTGCCAGCAGTCCGGGACAGGGTTACGAGCAGTACTTC
>TRBV30|many|TRBJ2-2|.
CAWVYKAGELFF
TGTGCCTGGGTCTACAAGGCCGGGGAGCTGTTTTTT
>TRBV7-2|many|TRBJ2-1|.
CASSFGPTAYNEQFF
TGTGCCAGCAGCTTCGGACCCACCGCCTACAATGAGCAGTTCTTC
>TRBV3-1|many|TRBJ2-7|.
CASSQDRIDEQYF
TGTGCCAGCAGCCAAGATCGGATAGACGAGCAGTACTTC
>TRBV19|many|TRBJ2-2|TRBD1
CASSLDRGSNTGELFF
TGTGCCAGTAGCCTTGACAGGGGGTCGAACACCGGGGAGCTGTTTTTT
>TRBV7-8|many|TRBJ1-5|.
CASSLLRGKLQPQHF
TGTGCCAGCAGCTTATTGAGGGGGAAGTTACAGCCCCAGCATTTT
>TRBV9|.|TRBJ2-3|TRBD1
CASSVEGGRGDTQYF
TGTGCCAGCAGCGTAGAAGGGGGCAGAGGAGATACGCAGTATTTT
>TRBV7-2|many|TRBJ2-3|TRBD2
CASSLVAASKASGSLTQYF
TGTGCCAGCAGCTTAGTTGCGGCCTCGAAAGCTAGCGGGAGTCTAACGCAGTATTTT
>TRBV21-1|.|TRBJ1-5|.
CATQIPGQGDNQPQHF
TGTGCCACCCAGATCCCTGGACAGGGAGACAATCAGCCCCAGCATTTT
>TRBV20-1|many|TRBJ2-6|TRBD1
CSAIQGTGANVLTF
TGCAGTGCTATACAGGGGACTGGGGCCAACGTCCTGACTTTC
>TRBV6-6|many|TRBJ1-3|TRBD1
CASSSPGQSSGNTIYF
TGTGCCAGCAGTTCGCCGGGACAGAGCTCTGGAAACACCATATATTTT
>TRBV7-9|many|TRBJ2-2|.
CASTSGSVNTGELFF
TGTGCCAGCACCTCGGGGTCGGTGAACACCGGGGAGCTGTTTTTT
>TRBV7-8|many|TRBJ2-5|TRBD2
CASSLARGYQETQYF
TGTGCCAGCAGCTTAGCGCGGGGGTACCAAGAGACCCAGTACTTC
>TRBV18|many|TRBJ2-2|.
CASTPVRGANTGELFF
TGTGCCAGCACCCCCGTGCGGGGCGCGAACACCGGGGAGCTGTTTTTT
>TRBV6-1|many|TRBJ2-1|TRBD2
CASRGGAGGRNEQFF
TGTGCCAGCAGGGGTGGAGCGGGAGGCCGGAATGAGCAGTTCTTC
>TRBV7-2|many|TRBJ1-4|TRBD1
CASSLLGQGSEKLFF
TGTGCCAGCAGCTTACTAGGACAGGGCTCTGAAAAACTGTTTTTT
>TRBV20-1|many|TRBJ2-7|.
CSAGGVSSYEQYF
TGCAGTGCGGGGGGCGTCTCATCCTACGAGCAGTACTTC
>TRBV7-9|many|TRBJ2-5|TRBD2
CASSLGLAEQETQYF
TGTGCCAGCAGCTTAGGACTAGCGGAACAAGAGACCCAGTACTTC
>TRBV23-1|.|TRBJ2-5|.
CASSQSRDPQETQHF
TGCGCCAGCAGTCAATCGAGGGATCCCCAAGAGACCCAGCACTTC
>TRBV25-1|few|TRBJ2-5|.
CASSERGVTWETQYF
TGTGCCAGCAGTGAGAGAGGGGTCACATGGGAGACCCAGTACTTC
>TRBV11-2|many|TRBJ2-2|TRBD2
CASSSVTSGRNTGELFF
TGTGCCAGCAGCTCCGTGACTAGCGGGAGGAACACCGGGGAGCTGTTTTTT
>TRBV4-2|many|TRBJ1-3|.
CASSLERDISGNTIYF
TGTGCCAGCAGCCTCGAGCGGGACATCTCTGGAAACACCATATATTTT